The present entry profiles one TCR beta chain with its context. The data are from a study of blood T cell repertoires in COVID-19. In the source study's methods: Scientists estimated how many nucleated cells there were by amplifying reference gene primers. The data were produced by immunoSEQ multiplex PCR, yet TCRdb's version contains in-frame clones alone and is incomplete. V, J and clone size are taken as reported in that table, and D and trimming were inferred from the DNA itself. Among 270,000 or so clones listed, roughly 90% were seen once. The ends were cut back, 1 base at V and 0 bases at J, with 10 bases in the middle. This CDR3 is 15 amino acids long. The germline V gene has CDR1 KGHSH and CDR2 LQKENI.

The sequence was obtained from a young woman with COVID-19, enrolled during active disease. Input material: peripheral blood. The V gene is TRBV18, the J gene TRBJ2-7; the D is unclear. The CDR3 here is CASSPRAGSSYEQYF. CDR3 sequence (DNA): TGTGCCAGCTCACCACGGGCAGGTAGCTCCTACGAGCAGTACTTC.